Shown below are 11 T cell receptor beta chains from a single sample sequenced in a study of neoadjuvant anti-PD-1 for oral cavity cancer. The repertoire was sequenced with immunoSEQ multiplex PCR; TCRdb's copy has only in-frame clones and lacks some. This table holds about 16,000 clones, about 78% found once. The input for sequencing was PBMCs, taken before nivolumab (anti-PD-1) treatment. The receptors come from a person between 35 and 79 years old with oral cavity squamous cell carcinoma.

The chain combines TRBV5-1 with TRBJ2-3; D not certain. This CDR3 is built from 14 residues. CDR1 SGHRS and CDR2 YFSETQ come from the germline V gene. With 3 bases removed from V and 0 bases from J, the gap between germline ends came to 8 bases. CDR3 sequence: CASSSSISTDTQYF. In DNA form, the CDR3 reads TGCGCCAGCAGCTCTTCGATTAGCACAGATACGCAGTATTTT.

This clone has a handful of counts. The rearrangement uses TRBV5-1 and TRBJ1-2; D is possibly TRBD1 (6 bases). Trimming removed 4 bases at V and 6 bases at J, with 13 bases between. The germline gives CDR1 SGHRS, CDR2 YFSETQ. The CDR3 is made up of 13 amino acids. The CDR3: CASSAQGDDGYTF. CDR3 in DNA: TGCGCCAGCAGCGCACAGGGAGATGATGGCTACACCTTC.

V is TRBV7-3 and J is TRBJ2-2; TRBD2 aligns across 10 bases. The CDR3 has 16 residues. Trimming removed 2 bases from V and 7 bases from J; junction bases left unmatched: 7. CDR1 and CDR2 (germline): SGHTA, FQGTGA. CDR3 bases: TGTGCCAGCAGCTTACGGCTAGCGGGAGATGGCGGGGAGCTGTTTTTT. This encodes CASSLRLAGDGGELFF.

The chain carries TRBV2 and TRBJ1-5; no clear D gene. This CDR3 region has 15 residues. CDR1 is SNHLY, CDR2 FYNNEI, per germline. V lost 0 bases, J lost 10 bases, and 16 bases lay in between. The CDR3 region is CASSEAFASLHPQHF. As DNA, the CDR3 is TGTGCCAGCAGTGAAGCTTTTGCGAGTCTGCATCCCCAGCATTTT.

Points on this clone: The junction departs from the called germline gene at one end, perhaps through a read error. The genes are TRBV13 and TRBJ1-5, with 10 bases lining up with TRBD1. CDR1 is PRHDT, CDR2 FYEKMQ, per germline (reference sequence). The CDR3 has 14 amino acids. Here the CDR3 DNA reads TGTGCCAGCAGCCTAGGACAGGGGGGTCAGCCCCAGCATTTT. Its protein is CASSLGQGGQPQHF.

V and J are TRBV7-3 and TRBJ2-1, with D tentatively TRBD1 (6 bases). This CDR3 has 12 amino acids. V lost 5 bases and J lost 7, with 9 bases in between. CDR1 and CDR2 from the germline V gene are SGHTA and FQGTGA. The CDR3 is CASSLRGNEQFF. The CDR3, as DNA: TGTGCCAGCAGCCTCAGGGGTAATGAGCAGTTCTTC.

The chain recombines TRBV6-1 with TRBJ1-1, with D possibly matching TRBD1 (5 bases). There are 15 residues in the CDR3. Germline-derived CDR1 and CDR2 are MNHNS and SASEGT. V was trimmed by 3 bases and J by 0 bases, leaving 11 bases between them. The CDR3 reads CASSDVADMNTEAFF. The CDR3 DNA sequence: TGTGCCAGCAGTGACGTGGCGGACATGAACACTGAAGCTTTCTTT.

V usage is TRBV30 and J usage is TRBJ1-5; TRBD1 is a possible D gene (5 bases). The germline V and J ends were trimmed by 1 base and 3 bases, with 16 bases remaining between them. Germline V gives CDR1 GTSNPN, CDR2 SVGIG (reference sequence). The CDR3 contains 16 residues. CDR3 sequence reads: CAWSGPTWTNNQPQHF. The CDR3 DNA follows: TGTGCCTGGAGTGGGCCCACCTGGACAAACAATCAGCCCCAGCATTTT. The full variable domain, rest sourced from reference TRBV30 and TRBJ1-5, is SQTIHQWPATLVQPVGSPLSLECTVEGTSNPNLYWYRQAAGRGLQLLFYSVGIGQISSEVPQNLSASRPQDRQFILSSKKLLLSDSGFYLCAWSGPTWTNNQPQHFGDGTRLSIL.

V gene TRBV5-4 combines with J gene TRBJ1-2, with D possibly matching TRBD1 (6 bases). V was pared by 3 bases and J by 2 bases, with 17 bases between. CDR3 size: 16 residues. Germline assignment: CDR1 SGHNT and CDR2 YYREEE (reference sequence). The CDR3 protein is CASSSTVDRLNYGYTF. The CDR3 nucleotides are TGTGCCAGCAGCTCAACAGTGGACAGACTGAACTATGGCTACACCTTC. The full variable domain, with the rest looked up from reference TRBV5-4 and TRBJ1-2, is ETGVTQSPTHLIKTRGQQVTLRCSSQSGHNTVSWYQQALGQGPQFIFQYYREEENGRGNFPPRFSGLQFPNYSSELNVNALELDDSALYLCASSSTVDRLNYGYTFGSGTRLTVV.

The chain employs TRBV11-1 and TRBJ2-1; D may be TRBD1 or TRBD2 (5 bases each). V lost 0 bases to trimming and J lost 16 bases, with 13 bases between them. Germline V gives CDR1 SGHAT, CDR2 FQDESV (reference sequence). This CDR3 region has 12 residues. CDR3 sequence reads: CASSLARGRSFF. The CDR3 DNA sequence: TGTGCCAGCAGCTTAGCGAGGGGCAGATCTTTCTTC.

This clone was detected a few times. The rearrangement uses TRBV21-1 and TRBJ2-7; the table's D gene call, TRBD2, was not cross checked with the DNA. TRBV21-1 constitutes a pseudogene. The CDR3 length is 17 residues. The CDR3 reads CASSKVILAGESYEQYF. DNA for the CDR3: TGTGCCAGCAGCAAAGTAATCCTAGCGGGGGAGTCCTACGAGCAGTACTTC.